This T cell receptor beta chain was captured by sequencing in a study of blood T cell repertoires in COVID-19. Repertoires were generated with immunoSEQ multiplex PCR, while TCRdb's copy carries only in-frame clones and drops some. The sample lists about 230,000 clones, around 82% seen once, with 4.5% to 6.5% in the top ten. CDR1 and CDR2 from the germline V gene are MDHEN and SYDVKM. The CDR3 sequence is 14 residues long. V shed 5 bases and J 10 bases; nucleotides not matched to a gene: 10. The TCR originated in a man older than 75 with acute or convalescent COVID-19. The specimen sequenced was peripheral blood. The gene calls are TRBV28 and TRBJ1-1, with 10 nucleotides matching TRBD1. The CDR3 nucleotides are TGTGCCAGCAGTACGGGACAGGGGACACTCCGAGCTTTCTTT. Translating gives CASSTGQGTLRAFF.